This TCR beta chain was documented in a study of cytomegalovirus exposure and HLA in healthy donors. Study findings and constraints: Both high specificity and high sensitivity reportedly marked the classifier's diagnosis of cytomegalovirus status. It was approximately 150 TCR beta chains that were listed as cytomegalovirus-associated.

This CDR3 comprises 12 residues. The ends were cut back, 5 bases at V and 8 bases at J, with 12 bases in the middle. Germline lookup yields CDR1 LNHDA and CDR2 SQIVND (reference sequence). Separate from the roughly 700-subject first cohort was the 120-subject validation cohort, to which the donors belonged. As to this clone: Its antigen remains unidentified.

TCRdb's copy holds only in-frame clones and misses some; the assay was immunoSEQ multiplex PCR. The table includes about 330,000 clones, 86% detected once. The sample consisted of PBMCs. The sequence came from a woman younger than 30 in good health and CMV-seronegative. This chain links TRBV19 with TRBJ1-2, with D possibly matching TRBD1 (5 bases). The CDR3 protein is CASSERGWGYTF. The CDR3 region has the DNA TGTGCCAGTAGTGAGCGGGGCTGGGGCTACACCTTC.